This TCR beta chain was sequenced in a study of shared clonotypes between healthy human individuals. On the study more broadly: CD4 naive cells filled three plates per donor, CD4 memory three, CD8 naive two and CD8 memory one.

The CDR3 length is 13 residues. Germline V lookup: CDR1 LNHDA, CDR2 SQIVND (reference sequence). V was pared by 7 bases and J by 8 bases, with 12 bases between. All donors were Caucasian adults living in Nashville, Tennessee. The study separated CD4+ cells into CD45RA+ naive and CD45RA-negative memory subsets. Using immunoSEQ multiplex PCR, the repertoire was profiled, and TCRdb retains in-frame clones only, with some absent. Altogether millions of clones are present, 95% being singletons, with the ten largest covering roughly 0.13%. The sequenced material came from naive CD4+ T cells sorted from blood. The subset: CD45RA+ positively selected. V is TRBV19 and J is TRBJ1-6; D is uncertain. The sequence was collected from a man aged 18-30 years in good health. The CDR3 DNA sequence: TGTGCCAGTACCCAGACAAGAGATTCACCCCTCCACTTT. It is translated as CASTQTRDSPLHF. The complete variable domain, with remaining parts taken from reference TRBV19 and TRBJ1-6, reads DGGITQSPKYLFRKEGQNVTLSCEQNLNHDAMYWYRQDPGQGLRLIYYSQIVNDFQKGDIAEGYSVSREKKESFPLTVTSAQKNPTAFYLCASTQTRDSPLHFGNGTRLTVT.